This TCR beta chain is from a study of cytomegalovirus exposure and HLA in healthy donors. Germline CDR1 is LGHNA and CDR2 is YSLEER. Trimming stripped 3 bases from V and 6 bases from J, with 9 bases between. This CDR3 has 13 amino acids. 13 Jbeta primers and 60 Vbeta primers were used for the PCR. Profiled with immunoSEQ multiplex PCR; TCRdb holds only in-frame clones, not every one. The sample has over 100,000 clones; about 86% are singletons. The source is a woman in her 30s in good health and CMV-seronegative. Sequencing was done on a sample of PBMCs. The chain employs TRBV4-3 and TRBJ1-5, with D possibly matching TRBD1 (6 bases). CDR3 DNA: TGCGCCAGCAGCCAGAGGGGGGGTCAGCCCCAGCATTTT. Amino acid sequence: CASSQRGGQPQHF.